This T cell receptor beta chain was identified during a study of T cell changes during pregnancy in multiple sclerosis. Germline CDR1 reads LNHDA; CDR2 reads SQIVND (reference sequence). Trimming left V 7 bases short and J 0 bases short, with 13 bases between. The CDR3 has 15 amino acids. Clones were sequenced by immunoSEQ multiplex PCR, and TCRdb holds only the in-frame ones, with some missing. The data contain around 19,000 clones, less than 90% of them singletons. This receptor was identified in a female donor in good health, enrolled as a control in a pregnancy study. The V gene is TRBV19, the J gene TRBJ1-5, with D maybe TRBD1 (6 bases). Sequenced here: CD8+ T cells from peripheral blood mononuclear cells, sampled in the third trimester of pregnancy. The CDR3 DNA sequence: TGTGCCAGTACCCCGACAGGAAATAGCAATCAGCCCCAGCATTTT. Its protein is CASTPTGNSNQPQHF.